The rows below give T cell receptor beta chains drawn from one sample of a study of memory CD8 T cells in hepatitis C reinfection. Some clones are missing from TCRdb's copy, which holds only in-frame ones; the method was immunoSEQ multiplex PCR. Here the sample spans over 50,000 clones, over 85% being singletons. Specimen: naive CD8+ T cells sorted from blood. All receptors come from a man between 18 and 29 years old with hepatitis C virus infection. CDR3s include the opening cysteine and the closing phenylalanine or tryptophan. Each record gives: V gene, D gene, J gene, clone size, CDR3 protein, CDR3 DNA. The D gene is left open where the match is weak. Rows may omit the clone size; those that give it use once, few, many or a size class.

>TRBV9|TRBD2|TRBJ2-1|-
CASSVGTSGMDEQFF
TGTGCCAGCAGCGTCGGGACTAGCGGGATGGATGAGCAGTTCTTC
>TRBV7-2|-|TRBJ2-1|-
CASSLDTGRRPYNEQFF
TGTGCCAGCAGCTTAGATACCGGGAGACGTCCCTACAATGAGCAGTTCTTC
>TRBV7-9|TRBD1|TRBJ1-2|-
CASSADRAANPNYGYTF
TGTGCCAGCAGCGCAGACAGGGCCGCGAATCCTAACTATGGCTACACCTTC
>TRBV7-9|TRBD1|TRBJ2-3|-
CASSPYGTGVVTDTQYF
TGTGCCAGCAGCCCTTACGGGACAGGGGTTGTTACAGATACGCAGTATTTT
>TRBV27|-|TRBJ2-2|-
CASSLDRNTGELFF
TGTGCCAGCAGCTTGGACAGGAACACCGGGGAGCTGTTTTTT
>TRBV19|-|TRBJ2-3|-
CASSIAWGQSTDTQYF
TGTGCCAGTAGTATAGCGTGGGGACAAAGCACAGATACGCAGTATTTT
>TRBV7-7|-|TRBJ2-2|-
CASSLGGVHTGELFF
TGTGCCAGCAGCTTAGGGGGGGTCCACACCGGGGAGCTGTTTTTT
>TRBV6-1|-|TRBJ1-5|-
CASSEVSNQPQHF
TGTGCCAGCAGCGAGGTTAGCAATCAGCCCCAGCATTTT
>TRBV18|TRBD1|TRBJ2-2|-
CASSPSQGALNTGELFF
TGTGCCAGCTCACCTTCTCAGGGGGCCCTGAACACCGGGGAGCTGTTTTTT
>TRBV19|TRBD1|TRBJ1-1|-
CASRSGQGWAEAFF
TGTGCCAGTAGAAGCGGACAGGGGTGGGCTGAAGCTTTCTTT
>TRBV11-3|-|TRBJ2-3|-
CASSSGADTQYF
TGTGCCAGCAGCTCGGGAGCAGATACGCAGTATTTT
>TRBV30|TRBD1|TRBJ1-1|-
CAWSWSFGQGVPEAFF
TGTGCCTGGAGTTGGAGCTTCGGACAGGGAGTTCCTGAAGCTTTCTTT
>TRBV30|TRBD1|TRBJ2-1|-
CAWAGGEQFF
TGTGCCTGGGCAGGGGGTGAGCAGTTCTTC
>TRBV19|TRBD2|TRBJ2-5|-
CASSIGFSGGYQETQYF
TGTGCCAGTAGTATTGGGTTTAGCGGGGGGTACCAAGAGACCCAGTACTTC
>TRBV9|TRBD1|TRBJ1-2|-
CASSTGRRDSNYGYTF
TGTGCCAGCAGCACCGGACGCCGGGACAGCAACTATGGCTACACCTTC
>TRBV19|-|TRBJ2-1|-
CASSSRVGYNEQFF
TGTGCCAGTAGTAGCAGGGTAGGGTACAATGAGCAGTTCTTC
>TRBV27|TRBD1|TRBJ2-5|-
CASSPIHSDRGTGETQYF
TGTGCCAGCAGCCCCATACACTCGGACAGGGGAACAGGAGAGACCCAGTACTTC
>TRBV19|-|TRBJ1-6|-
CASNEGINSPLHF
TGTGCCAGTAACGAGGGAATTAATTCACCCCTCCACTTT
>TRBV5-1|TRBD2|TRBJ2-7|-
CASSLGTSGTYEQYF
TGCGCCAGCTCACTCGGGACTAGCGGAACCTACGAGCAGTACTTC
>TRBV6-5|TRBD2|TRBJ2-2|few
CASSYSVGLAAGELFF
TGTGCCAGCAGTTACTCGGTGGGACTAGCCGCCGGGGAGCTGTTTTTT
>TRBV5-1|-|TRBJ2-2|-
CASSLDRVAGELFF
TGCGCCAGCAGCTTGGACAGGGTCGCCGGGGAGCTGTTTTTT
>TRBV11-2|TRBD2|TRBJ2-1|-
CASSSRGGRESESYNEQFF
TGTGCCAGCAGCTCCCGGGGGGGCAGGGAAAGCGAATCCTACAATGAGCAGTTCTTC
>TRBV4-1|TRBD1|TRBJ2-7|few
CASSQAETGGREQYF
TGCGCCAGCAGCCAAGCTGAGACAGGGGGCCGGGAGCAGTACTTC
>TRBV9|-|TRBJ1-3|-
CASSLGGGTGNTIYF
TGTGCCAGCAGCCTCGGGGGGGGAACTGGAAACACCATATATTTT
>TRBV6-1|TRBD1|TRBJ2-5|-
CASSASGTGRELGETQYF
TGTGCCAGCAGTGCCTCCGGGACAGGCCGTGAGCTGGGAGAGACCCAGTACTTC
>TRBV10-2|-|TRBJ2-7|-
CASSGLVPYEQYF
TGCGCCAGCAGTGGACTAGTTCCCTACGAGCAGTACTTC
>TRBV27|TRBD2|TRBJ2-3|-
CASSLLAGATDTQYF
TGTGCCAGCAGTTTACTAGCGGGAGCAACAGATACGCAGTATTTT
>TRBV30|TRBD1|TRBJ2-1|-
CAWGRAGDREWNEQFF
TGTGCCTGGGGTAGGGCAGGGGACAGGGAATGGAATGAGCAGTTCTTC
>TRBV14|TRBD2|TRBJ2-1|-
CASSQDITSGRAGNEQFF
TGTGCCAGCAGCCAAGATATCACTAGCGGGAGAGCGGGAAATGAGCAGTTCTTC
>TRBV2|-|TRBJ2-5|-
CASEGVQETQYF
TGTGCCAGCGAAGGGGTTCAAGAGACCCAGTACTTC
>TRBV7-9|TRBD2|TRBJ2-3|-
CASSLAGGAADTQYF
TGTGCCAGCAGCTTGGCGGGGGGGGCAGCTGATACGCAGTATTTT
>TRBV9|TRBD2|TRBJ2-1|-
CASSVGTSGRDEQFF
TGTGCCAGCAGCGTAGGAACTAGCGGGAGGGATGAGCAGTTCTTC
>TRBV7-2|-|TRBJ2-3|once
CASSLGSATRTDTQYF
TGTGCCAGCAGCTTAGGTTCTGCGACTCGCACAGATACGCAGTATTTT